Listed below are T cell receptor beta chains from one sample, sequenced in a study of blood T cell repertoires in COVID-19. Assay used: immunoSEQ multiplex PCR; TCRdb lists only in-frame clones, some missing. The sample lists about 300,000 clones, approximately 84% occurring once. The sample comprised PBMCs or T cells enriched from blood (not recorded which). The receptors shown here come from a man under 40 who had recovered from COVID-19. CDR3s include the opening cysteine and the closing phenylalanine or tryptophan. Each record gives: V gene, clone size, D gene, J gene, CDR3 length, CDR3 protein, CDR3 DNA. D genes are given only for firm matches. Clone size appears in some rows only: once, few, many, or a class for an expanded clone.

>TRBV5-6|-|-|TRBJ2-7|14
CASSLSEGLGEQYF
TGTGCCAGCAGCTTGAGTGAGGGTTTGGGCGAGCAGTACTTC
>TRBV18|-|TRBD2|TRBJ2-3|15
CASSRGGSSTDTQYF
TGTGCCAGCTCCCGCGGGGGAAGTAGCACAGATACGCAGTATTTT
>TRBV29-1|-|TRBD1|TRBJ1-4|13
CSVEGQLREKLFF
TGCAGCGTTGAGGGACAGTTACGGGAAAAACTGTTTTTT
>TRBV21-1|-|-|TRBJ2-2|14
CASSKEQGAGELFF
TGTGCCAGCAGCAAAGAGCAGGGGGCCGGGGAGCTGTTTTTT
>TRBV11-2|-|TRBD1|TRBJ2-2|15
CASSATGLNTGELFF
TGTGCCAGCAGCGCGACAGGGTTGAACACCGGGGAGCTGTTTTTT
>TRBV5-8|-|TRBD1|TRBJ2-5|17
CASSPPLGQGPQKTQYF
TGTGCCAGCAGCCCACCACTGGGACAGGGGCCTCAAAAGACCCAGTACTTC
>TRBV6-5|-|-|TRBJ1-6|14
CASTWTENNSPLHF
TGTGCCAGCACCTGGACAGAAAATAATTCACCCCTCCACTTT
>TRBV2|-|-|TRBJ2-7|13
CASRLQGFDEQYF
TGTGCCAGCAGATTGCAGGGGTTCGACGAGCAGTACTTC
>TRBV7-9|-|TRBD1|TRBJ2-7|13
CASSPTGIYEQYF
TGTGCCAGCAGCCCGACAGGGATCTACGAGCAGTACTTC
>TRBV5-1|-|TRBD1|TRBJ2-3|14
CASRGGTGKDTQYF
TGCGCCAGCAGAGGGGGGACAGGGAAAGATACGCAGTATTTT
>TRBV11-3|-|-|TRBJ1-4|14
CASSPRRGLEKLFF
TGTGCCAGCAGCCCTAGGCGGGGGTTGGAAAAACTGTTTTTT
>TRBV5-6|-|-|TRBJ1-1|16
CASSLQLQGFGTEAFF
TGTGCCAGCAGCTTGCAATTACAGGGATTCGGGACTGAAGCTTTCTTT
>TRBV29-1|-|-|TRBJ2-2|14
CSVGQRMGPGELFF
TGCAGCGTTGGACAGAGGATGGGTCCGGGGGAGCTGTTTTTT
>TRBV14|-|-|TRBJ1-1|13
CASSQDRSTEAFF
TGTGCCAGCAGCCAAGACAGATCGACTGAAGCTTTCTTT
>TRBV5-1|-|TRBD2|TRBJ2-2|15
CASSQLAGEAGELFF
TGCGCCAGCAGCCAACTAGCGGGAGAGGCCGGGGAGCTGTTTTTT
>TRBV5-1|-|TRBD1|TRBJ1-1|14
CASSPGQRNTEAFF
TGCGCCAGCAGCCCGGGACAGAGAAACACTGAAGCTTTCTTT
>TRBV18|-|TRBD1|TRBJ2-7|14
CASSPRQGDTEQYF
TGTGCCAGCTCACCGAGACAGGGTGATACGGAGCAGTACTTC
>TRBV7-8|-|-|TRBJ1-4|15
CASSLAGQINEKLFF
TGTGCCAGCAGCTTAGCCGGACAGATTAATGAAAAACTGTTTTTT
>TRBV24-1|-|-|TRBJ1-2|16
CATSAPQDGNHYGYTF
TGTGCCACCAGTGCCCCTCAGGACGGGAATCACTATGGCTACACCTTC
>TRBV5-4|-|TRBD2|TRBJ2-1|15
CASSPATSGHNEQFF
TGTGCCAGCAGCCCGGCGACTAGCGGTCACAATGAGCAGTTCTTC
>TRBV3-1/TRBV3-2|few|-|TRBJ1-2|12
CASTSGLGSYTF
TGTGCCAGCACCTCAGGTTTGGGTAGCTACACCTTC
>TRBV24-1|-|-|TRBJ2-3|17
CATSDPDRFRSTDTQYF
TGTGCCACCAGTGACCCCGACAGGTTCCGGAGCACAGATACGCAGTATTTT
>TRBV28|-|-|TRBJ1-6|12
CATRGGASPLHF
TGTGCCACCAGGGGAGGGGCATCACCCCTCCACTTT
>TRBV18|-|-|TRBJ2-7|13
CASSPRLAGEQYF
TGTGCCAGCTCACCACGGCTAGCCGGCGAGCAGTACTTC
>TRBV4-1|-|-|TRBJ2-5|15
CASSQDPVGGETQYF
TGCGCCAGCAGCCAAGATCCCGTGGGGGGAGAGACCCAGTACTTC
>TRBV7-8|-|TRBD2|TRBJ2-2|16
CASTPRAGENTGELFF
TGTGCCAGCACCCCCCGCGCGGGGGAGAACACCGGGGAGCTGTTTTTT
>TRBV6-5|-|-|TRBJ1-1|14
CASRRGGMNTEAFF
TGTGCCAGCAGACGTGGGGGGATGAACACTGAAGCTTTCTTT
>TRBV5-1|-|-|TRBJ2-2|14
CASGRDTNTGELFF
TGCGCCAGCGGCCGGGACACGAACACCGGGGAGCTGTTTTTT
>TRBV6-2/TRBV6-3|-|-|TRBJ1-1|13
CASSVRGNTEAFF
TGTGCCAGCAGTGTCCGGGGAAACACTGAAGCTTTCTTT
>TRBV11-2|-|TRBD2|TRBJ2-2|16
CASRVTSDPNTGELFF
TGTGCCAGCAGGGTGACTAGCGACCCGAACACCGGGGAGCTGTTTTTT
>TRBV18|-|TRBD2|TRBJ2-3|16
CASSPRTSGVTDTQYF
TGTGCCAGCTCACCACGGACTAGCGGGGTCACAGATACGCAGTATTTT
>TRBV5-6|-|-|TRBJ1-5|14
CASNPTASNQPQHF
TGTGCCAGCAACCCGACAGCTAGCAATCAGCCCCAGCATTTT
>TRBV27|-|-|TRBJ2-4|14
CASKLRGAGGIQYF
TGTGCCAGCAAGCTACGGGGGGCCGGGGGCATTCAGTACTTC
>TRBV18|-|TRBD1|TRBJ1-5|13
CASSTDRDQPQHF
TGTGCCAGCTCGACGGACAGGGATCAGCCCCAGCATTTT
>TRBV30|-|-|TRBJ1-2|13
CAWSGGTGYGYTF
TGTGCCTGGAGTGGCGGGACTGGCTATGGCTACACCTTC
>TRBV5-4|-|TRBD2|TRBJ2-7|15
CASSRSGSENYEQYF
TGTGCCAGCAGCCGGAGCGGGAGTGAGAACTACGAGCAGTACTTC
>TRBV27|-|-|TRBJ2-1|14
CASQDGSSYNEQFF
TGTGCCAGCCAAGACGGGAGCTCCTACAATGAGCAGTTCTTC
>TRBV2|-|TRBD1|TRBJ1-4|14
CASSEAQGDEKLFF
TGTGCCAGCAGTGAAGCTCAGGGGGATGAAAAACTGTTTTTT
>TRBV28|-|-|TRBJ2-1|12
CASSLADNEQFF
TGTGCCAGCAGTTTGGCCGACAATGAGCAGTTCTTC
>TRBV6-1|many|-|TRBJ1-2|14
CASSERGEGLGYTF
TGTGCCAGCAGTGAAAGAGGAGAGGGTCTTGGCTACACCTTC
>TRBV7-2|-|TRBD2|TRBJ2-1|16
CASSSSGLAGGNEQFF
TGTGCCAGCAGCTCGTCCGGACTAGCGGGAGGGAATGAGCAGTTCTTC
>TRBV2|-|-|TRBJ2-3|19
CASSATSLSQGRSTDTQYF
TGTGCCAGCAGTGCTACCTCCTTATCCCAGGGAAGAAGCACAGATACGCAGTATTTT
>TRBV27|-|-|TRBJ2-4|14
CASSLSGGANIQYF
TGTGCCAGCAGTTTATCCGGCGGGGCAAACATTCAGTACTTC
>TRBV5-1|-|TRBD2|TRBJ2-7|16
CASSSLGGGLAYEQYF
TGCGCCAGCAGCTCCCTAGGTGGGGGACTAGCGTACGAGCAGTACTTC
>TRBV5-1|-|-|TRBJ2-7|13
CASSLGGGYEQYF
TGCGCCAGCAGCTTGGGAGGGGGCTACGAGCAGTACTTC